This T cell receptor (beta chain) was recorded in a study of T-cell reconstitution after alpha-beta-depleted transplantation in children. A TCRbeta library incorporating unique molecular identifiers was prepared. TCRdb passed the PCR reads through MiXCR, listing each CDR3 protein once. The table shows some 190,000 distinct CDR3 sequences, with 11% occurring only once. General study results and limits: Reportedly, alpha-beta T cells present about two months post-transplant originated from several hundred expanded clones of graft origin.

Comments on this clonotype: Antigen unknown. A much larger clonotype is one base distant, so this may be a read error.

Trimming took off 5 bases at V and 5 bases at J, with 13 bases between the two ends. The CDR3 consists of 13 residues. Germline CDR1 is SGHNT and CDR2 is YYREEE (reference sequence). The chain is built from TRBV5-4 and TRBJ2-5; D perhaps matches TRBD1 (6 bases). The material was PBMCs, obtained before TCRalphabeta/CD19-depleted stem cell transplant. The receptor was derived from a boy aged 2 to 10 with acute myeloid leukemia, due to receive a stem cell transplant. CDR3 residues: CASRWDNRETQYF. The CDR3 DNA follows: TGTGCCAGCAGGTGGGACAATCGGGAGACCCAGTACTTC.